These 22 T cell receptor beta chains came from one sample sequenced in a study of blood T cells in healthy people across ages. Through a sample-barcoded 5' primer and a J-beta primer mix, a second PCR was run for roughly 7 to 12 cycles. A single record per CDR3 protein comes from TCRdb applying MiXCR to the 5' RACE reads. The table has 500,000 to 600,000 distinct CDR3 sequences, about 26% seen once. The specimen sequenced was blood. All receptors derive from a woman in her 70s in good health.

This clonotype was seen a handful of times. The chain uses TRBV5-1 and TRBJ2-1; TRBD1 aligns across 8 bases. Per germline, CDR1 SGHRS and CDR2 YFSETQ. The CDR3 length is 13 residues. V lost 4 bases and J lost 8; bases outside the gene matches: 5. For the CDR3, the DNA is TGCGCCAGCAGCAATGACAGGGGTTATGAGCAGTTCTTC. Its protein is CASSNDRGYEQFF.

The chain couples TRBV7-2 to TRBJ2-3, with 7 bases aligning to TRBD1. V was clipped by 5 bases and J by 3 bases; unmatched bases: 5. The germline CDR1 and CDR2 sequences are SGHTA and FQGNSA. This CDR3 spans 14 amino acids. DNA of the CDR3: TGTGCCAGCAGCCCCCACAGGGGTACAGATACGCAGTATTTT. It specifies CASSPHRGTDTQYF.

V usage is TRBV20-1 and J usage is TRBJ1-1, with D unresolved. Trimming pared 5 bases from V and 6 bases from J, leaving 16 bases between. Germline CDR1 reads DFQATT; CDR2 reads SNEGSKA (reference sequence). This CDR3 comprises 13 residues. CDR3 nucleotides: TGCAGTGCTTCCCAAGGGCCTGGCTCTGAAGCTTTCTTT. It specifies CSASQGPGSEAFF.

The chain uses TRBV11-2 and TRBJ2-3, with TRBD2 as a possible D gene (5 bases). There are 16 residues in the CDR3. CDR1 is SGHAT and CDR2 is FQNNGV in the germline V gene. V gave up 0 bases and J gave up 2 bases, with 12 bases separating them. The CDR3 coding sequence is TGTGCCAGCAGCTTAGAGCCCAGGCTAGCCACAGATACGCAGTATTTT. Translating gives CASSLEPRLATDTQYF.

The CDR3 here is CSVGEDRFKWEQYF. CDR3 bases: TGCAGCGTCGGGGAGGACAGGTTTAAGTGGGAGCAGTACTTC. The rearrangement links TRBV29-1 to TRBJ2-1; D is possibly TRBD1 (7 bases). The DNA matches TRBJ2-7 better at its end, which makes the J call doubtful. Germline CDR1 and CDR2: SQVTM and ANQGSEA. The CDR3 length is 14 residues.

This clonotype was seen a few times. Germline is not matched at one junction end, which may reflect a read error. The chain combines TRBV6-2 or TRBV6-3 with TRBJ1-4; D is ambiguous. The CDR3 loop spans 15 amino acids. Per the germline V gene, CDR1 is MNHEY and CDR2 is SVGEGT. CDR3: CASRYSRESSEKLFF. The CDR3 DNA is TGTGCCAGCAGATACTCGAGGGAATCTTCTGAAAAACTGTTTTTT.

The rearrangement links TRBV7-2 to TRBJ2-1; TRBD2 aligns across 8 bases. This CDR3 region has 16 residues. Trimming removed 0 bases from V and 8 bases from J; junction bases left unmatched: 9. Germline V gives CDR1 SGHTA, CDR2 FQGNSA. The CDR3 spells CASSLAVIAGPYEQFF. The CDR3 region has the DNA TGTGCCAGCAGCTTAGCGGTAATAGCGGGGCCTTATGAGCAGTTCTTC.

Only a few counts were recorded for this clonotype. The chain carries TRBV2 and TRBJ2-1, with TRBD2 matching over 15 bases. V shed 6 bases, J shed 7 bases, and the junction held 7 bases outside the gene matches. The CDR3 totals 16 residues. CDR1 and CDR2 (germline): SNHLY, FYNNEI. CDR3 bases: TGTGCCAGCAGGGCCCTCGGACTAGCGGGGGGGAATGAGCAGTTCTTC. Translated, it gives CASRALGLAGGNEQFF.

Here the CDR3 reads CASSQPLGGTRGAGYTF. As DNA, the CDR3 is TGCGCCAGCAGCCAACCATTAGGGGGGACCCGGGGGGCTGGCTACACCTTC. The chain couples TRBV4-3 to TRBJ1-2, with TRBD1 as a possible D gene (6 bases). This CDR3 region has 17 residues. Trimming pared 2 bases from V and 7 bases from J, leaving 23 bases between. The germline CDR1 and CDR2 sequences are LGHNA and YSLEER.

In its sample, this clonotype was seen a few times. The chain couples TRBV19 to TRBJ1-2; D is undetermined. Trimming shortened V by 7 bases and J by 4 bases, and 13 bases separated the two germline ends. This CDR3 comprises 13 residues. Germline V lookup: CDR1 LNHDA, CDR2 SQIVND (reference sequence). As DNA, the CDR3 is TGTGCCAGTAAATTGGGAAAACTCTATGGCTACACCTTC. Translation: CASKLGKLYGYTF.

This chain connects TRBV4-1 to TRBJ2-3; TRBD2 matches at 10 bases. The CDR3 length is 16 residues. Per germline, CDR1 MGHRA and CDR2 YSYEKL. The ends lost 0 bases at V and 7 bases at J; junction bases unmatched: 7. CDR3 coding DNA: TGCGCCAGCAGCCAAGATCCGAGCGGGGGGGCGAATACGCAGTATTTT. It is translated as CASSQDPSGGANTQYF.

The rearrangement links TRBV7-9 to TRBJ2-1; D is unclear. The CDR3 is made up of 15 amino acids. V was trimmed by 1 base and J by 2 bases, leaving 9 bases between them. In germline, CDR1 is SEHNR, CDR2 FQNEAQ (reference sequence). The DNA for the CDR3 is TGTGCCAGCAGCTTAGGACTGCCCCCCTACAATGAGCAGTTCTTC. This sequence encodes CASSLGLPPYNEQFF.

The J gene is TRBJ2-7, the V gene TRBV3-1, with D unclear. Germline values: CDR1 LGHDT, CDR2 YNNKEL (reference sequence). CDR3 length: 14 residues. V dropped 1 base and J dropped 2 bases, with 9 bases sitting between them. This CDR3 is CASSQGPTTYEQYF. Here the CDR3 DNA reads TGTGCCAGCAGCCAAGGGCCCACTACCTACGAGCAGTACTTC.

In its sample, this clonotype was seen once. This chain links TRBV7-2 with TRBJ2-5, with D hard to call. Germline CDR1 and CDR2: SGHTA and FQGNSA. V lost 5 bases to trimming and J lost 4 bases, with 8 bases between them. The length of the CDR3 is 12 residues. DNA of the CDR3: TGTGCCAGCAGCATGCCAGTAGAGACCCAGTACTTC. This encodes CASSMPVETQYF.

This clonotype has just a few counts. The chain joins TRBV20-1 to TRBJ2-3; 7 nucleotides align to TRBD2. The CDR3 length is 14 residues. The junction had 14 bases not matched to a gene; V was cut back by 5 bases and J by 9 bases. Germline V gene lookup returns CDR1 DFQATT and CDR2 SNEGSKA (reference sequence). CDR3 coding DNA: TGCAGTGCTGTCCTAGGGGTGAGCGGGGAGACGCAGTATTTT. This sequence encodes CSAVLGVSGETQYF.

The J gene is TRBJ2-5, the V gene TRBV4-3, with D uncertain. CDR3 length equals 13 residues. The germline V gene encodes CDR1 LGHNA and CDR2 YSLEER. Trimming cost V 4 bases and J 2 bases, with 8 bases left between them. The CDR3 reads CASSPSQQETQYF. The CDR3 DNA reads TGCGCCAGCAGCCCCTCTCAACAAGAGACCCAGTACTTC.

The chain couples TRBV20-1 to TRBJ1-2; D is undetermined. From germline, CDR1 is DFQATT and CDR2 SNEGSKA (reference sequence). CDR3 length: 11 amino acids. CDR3 loop: CSFGVDYGYTF. CDR3 sequence (DNA): TGCAGCTTCGGGGTGGACTATGGCTACACCTTC.

This chain connects TRBV9 to TRBJ2-5; no clear D. The J call may be faulty, since TRBJ2-1 better matches the DNA end. CDR1 is SGDLS and CDR2 is YYNGEE in the germline V gene. This CDR3 has 14 amino acids. Here the CDR3 DNA reads TGTGCCAGCAGCGTAGGTTTGTACACCAATGAGCAGTTCTTC. It translates to CASSVGLYTNEQFF.

With regard to this clonotype: The junction shows a germline mismatch at one end, possibly a read error. The J gene is TRBJ1-2, the V gene TRBV3-1; perhaps TRBD1 as D (6 bases). This CDR3 comprises 15 residues. Per the germline V gene, CDR1 is LGHDT and CDR2 is YNNKEL (reference sequence). The CDR3 region has the DNA TGCGCCAGCGGCCAACCTCCGAAGGCAGGGGATGGCTACACCTTC. Residues: CASGQPPKAGDGYTF.

As to this clonotype: No DNA is shown, since the ends of the CDR3 on it are uncertain; the CDR3 is the one TCRdb lists. The chain employs TRBV28 and TRBJ2-3; the D segment call TRBD2 is taken from the table without a DNA check. Germline V lookup: CDR1 MDHEN, CDR2 SYDVKM. The CDR3 adds up to 17 amino acids, both ends counted. The CDR3 protein is CASSSSGLPDPTDTQYF.

The chain uses TRBV7-6 and TRBJ1-5, with TRBD1 matching over 8 bases. The CDR3 consists of 15 residues. The germline V gene encodes CDR1 SGHVS and CDR2 FNYEAQ. Unmatched junction bases numbered 5, after V lost 1 base and J lost 6 bases. In DNA form, the CDR3 reads TGTGCCAGCAGCTTAGGCCAGGGGGCAAGTCAGCCCCAGCATTTT. Its translation is CASSLGQGASQPQHF. Combining the CDR3 with reference TRBV7-6 and TRBJ1-5 gives the whole variable domain GAGVSQSPRYKVTKRGQDVALRCDPISGHVSLYWYRQALGQGPEFLTYFNYEAQQDKSGLPNDRFSAERPEGSISTLTIQRTEQRDSAMYRCASSLGQGASQPQHFGDGTRLSIL.

This clonotype was detected only a few times. The chain uses TRBV7-9 and TRBJ2-3; 7 bases agree with TRBD2. Germline V CDR1 and CDR2: SEHNR, FQNEAQ (reference sequence). CDR3 length: 15 amino acids. Trimming at V came to 4 bases and at J to 3 bases, leaving 7 bases not matched to a gene. CDR3 sequence (DNA): TGTGCCAGCAGCTCCCACCGACTAGCAACAGATACGCAGTATTTT. This translates into CASSSHRLATDTQYF.